The T cell receptor beta chain described here comes from a study of blood T cell repertoires in COVID-19. The overall study: The United States, Italy and Spain provided the acute and convalescent COVID-19 samples. T cells, B-cell-depleted T cells, or PBMCs provided the cDNA or gDNA that served as material.

As processed by the authors: Amplification from reference gene primers served as the basis for estimated nucleated cell counts. Using immunoSEQ multiplex PCR, the repertoire was profiled, and TCRdb retains in-frame clones only, with some absent. V and J calls and clone size are copied from that table; D and trimming were computed from the DNA. Of some 47,000 clones in the sample, approximately 92% were seen once. This clone was found a few times. Germline V lookup: CDR1 SGHDT, CDR2 YYEEEE. This CDR3 has 15 amino acids. Between the trimmed V and J ends, which lost 4 bases and 9 bases, there was a span of 17 bases.

This clonotype was sampled from a man in his 60s with active COVID-19. The sequencing input was peripheral blood. The gene calls are TRBV5-6 and TRBJ1-6; D not certain. CDR3: CASSPRDLRGSPLHF. In DNA, the CDR3 is TGTGCCAGCAGCCCTAGAGATCTCAGAGGTTCACCCCTCCACTTT.